Listed below are T cell receptor beta chains from one sample, sequenced in a study of T cell responses to AZD1222 COVID-19 vaccine. This table comes from immunoSEQ multiplex PCR, and its TCRdb copy is limited to in-frame clones, with some not included. Counted here are some 170,000 clones, 70% to 90% occurring once; the ten biggest clones make up roughly 4%. The specimen comprised peripheral blood, sampled 28 days after the second dose of the MenACWY control vaccine. The receptors were sampled from an adult who received the MenACWY meningococcal vaccine as a control. CDR3s include the opening cysteine and the closing phenylalanine or tryptophan. Fields, in order: clone size, J gene, D gene, V gene, CDR3 DNA, CDR3 protein. The D gene is left open where the match is weak. Clone size appears in some rows only: once, few, many, or a class for an expanded clone.

clone_size: NA; j_call: TRBJ2-1; d_call: TRBD2; v_call: TRBV28; cdr3_nt: TGTGCCAGCAGGGGACTAGCGGGAGTTTACGGTGAGCAGTTCTTC; cdr3_aa: CASRGLAGVYGEQFF
clone_size: NA; j_call: TRBJ1-2; d_call: NA; v_call: TRBV27; cdr3_nt: TGTGCCAGCGGGCGGCACAGGGAGAGAGGCTACACCTTC; cdr3_aa: CASGRHRERGYTF
clone_size: NA; j_call: TRBJ2-1; d_call: NA; v_call: TRBV4-1; cdr3_nt: TGCGCCAGCAGCCAGGGGCCTAATGAGCAGTTCTTC; cdr3_aa: CASSQGPNEQFF
clone_size: NA; j_call: TRBJ2-3; d_call: TRBD2; v_call: TRBV10-1; cdr3_nt: TGCGCCAGCAAACCGGGACTAGCGGGAGATGATACGCAGTATTTT; cdr3_aa: CASKPGLAGDDTQYF
clone_size: few; j_call: TRBJ2-7; d_call: NA; v_call: TRBV19; cdr3_nt: TGTGCCAGTAGAAAACCGGTCGCGTACGAGCAGTACTTC; cdr3_aa: CASRKPVAYEQYF
clone_size: few; j_call: TRBJ1-4; d_call: NA; v_call: TRBV30; cdr3_nt: TGTGCCTGGAGTGTAACGGGACAAGGGTATGAAAAACTGTTTTTT; cdr3_aa: CAWSVTGQGYEKLFF
clone_size: NA; j_call: TRBJ2-1; d_call: NA; v_call: TRBV2; cdr3_nt: TGTGCCAGCAGAGGCTCCTACAATGAGCAGTTCTTC; cdr3_aa: CASRGSYNEQFF
clone_size: few; j_call: TRBJ2-7; d_call: TRBD2; v_call: TRBV5-4; cdr3_nt: TGTGCCAGCAGCTTTTTAGGAGAGCTAGCGGGACCCTACGAGCAGTACTTC; cdr3_aa: CASSFLGELAGPYEQYF
clone_size: NA; j_call: TRBJ2-3; d_call: NA; v_call: TRBV7-2; cdr3_nt: TGTGCCAGCAGCTTAGTTCCCCGCACAGATACGCAGTATTTT; cdr3_aa: CASSLVPRTDTQYF
clone_size: NA; j_call: TRBJ1-3; d_call: NA; v_call: TRBV10-3; cdr3_nt: TGTGCCATCAGTGGCAACAACCCTGGAAACACCATATATTTT; cdr3_aa: CAISGNNPGNTIYF
clone_size: NA; j_call: TRBJ2-1; d_call: TRBD2; v_call: TRBV5-4; cdr3_nt: TGTGCCAGCAGCCCAATTACTAGCGGAATCGGGAATGAGCAGTTCTTC; cdr3_aa: CASSPITSGIGNEQFF
clone_size: NA; j_call: TRBJ2-2; d_call: TRBD1; v_call: TRBV19; cdr3_nt: TGTGCCAGTAGTACCGGGACAGGGCTGATGACCGGGGAGCTGTTTTTT; cdr3_aa: CASSTGTGLMTGELFF
clone_size: NA; j_call: TRBJ1-4; d_call: NA; v_call: TRBV5-1; cdr3_nt: TGCGCCAGCAGCTTCCCGCCAGAAGAAAAACTGTTTTTT; cdr3_aa: CASSFPPEEKLFF
clone_size: few; j_call: TRBJ1-5; d_call: NA; v_call: TRBV5-6; cdr3_nt: TGTGCCAGCAGCTCCTTGGCGGGGGGACGTCAGCCCCAGCATTTT; cdr3_aa: CASSSLAGGRQPQHF
clone_size: NA; j_call: TRBJ1-5; d_call: NA; v_call: TRBV7-8; cdr3_nt: TGTGCCAGCAGCTTAGGGTGGCTTAATAGCAATCAGCCCCAGCATTTT; cdr3_aa: CASSLGWLNSNQPQHF
clone_size: NA; j_call: TRBJ1-5; d_call: NA; v_call: TRBV7-2; cdr3_nt: TGTGCCAGCAGCTTAGCTCCGGGGCCCCAGCATTTT; cdr3_aa: CASSLAPGPQHF
clone_size: NA; j_call: TRBJ1-1; d_call: NA; v_call: TRBV15; cdr3_nt: TGTGCCACCAGCCCTGGATACACTGAAGCTTTCTTT; cdr3_aa: CATSPGYTEAFF
clone_size: NA; j_call: TRBJ1-1; d_call: NA; v_call: TRBV30; cdr3_nt: TGTGCCTGGAGTTCGATGAACACTGAAGCTTTCTTT; cdr3_aa: CAWSSMNTEAFF
clone_size: NA; j_call: TRBJ2-3; d_call: TRBD2; v_call: TRBV9; cdr3_nt: TGTGCCAGCAGCGTAGATTGGTGGGGGGGAGATACGCAGTATTTT; cdr3_aa: CASSVDWWGGDTQYF
clone_size: once; j_call: TRBJ2-1; d_call: NA; v_call: TRBV5-1; cdr3_nt: TGCGCCAGCAGCTTCAGCAAGGGGAACAATGAGCAGTTCTTC; cdr3_aa: CASSFSKGNNEQFF
clone_size: NA; j_call: TRBJ2-1; d_call: TRBD2; v_call: TRBV28; cdr3_nt: TGTGCCAGCGGCACTAGCGGGAGTTTAGGCGAGCAGTTCTTC; cdr3_aa: CASGTSGSLGEQFF
clone_size: few; j_call: TRBJ1-6; d_call: NA; v_call: TRBV27; cdr3_nt: TGTGCCAGCAGTTCCCTCGGGGGCGGGATAAATTCACCCCTCCACTTT; cdr3_aa: CASSSLGGGINSPLHF
clone_size: NA; j_call: TRBJ1-2; d_call: NA; v_call: TRBV6-5; cdr3_nt: TGTGCCAGCAGTTACTCGAGGCAGGGAGGGTTTGGCTACACCTTC; cdr3_aa: CASSYSRQGGFGYTF
clone_size: NA; j_call: TRBJ2-3; d_call: NA; v_call: TRBV29-1; cdr3_nt: TGCAGCGTTGAGGGCCCCTCCAACACAGATACGCAGTATTTT; cdr3_aa: CSVEGPSNTDTQYF
clone_size: NA; j_call: TRBJ1-2; d_call: TRBD1; v_call: TRBV30; cdr3_nt: TGTGCCTGGGGACAGGGCTATGGCTACACCTTC; cdr3_aa: CAWGQGYGYTF
clone_size: NA; j_call: TRBJ2-7; d_call: NA; v_call: TRBV3-1/TRBV3-2; cdr3_nt: TGTGCCAGCAGCCCACGGGTGTCGGGAGAGGGAGAGCAGTACTTC; cdr3_aa: CASSPRVSGEGEQYF
clone_size: NA; j_call: TRBJ1-5; d_call: NA; v_call: TRBV19; cdr3_nt: TGTGCCAGTAGATACGACAGCGGTAAATATTATAAGCAGCCCCAGCATTTT; cdr3_aa: CASRYDSGKYYKQPQHF
clone_size: few; j_call: TRBJ1-2; d_call: NA; v_call: TRBV19; cdr3_nt: TGTGCCAGTACCCCAGTGGGTCTCTTGTCGGCTGGCTACACCTTC; cdr3_aa: CASTPVGLLSAGYTF
clone_size: NA; j_call: TRBJ1-5; d_call: TRBD1; v_call: TRBV6-5; cdr3_nt: TGTGCCAGCGGACAGGCGCCTGGTCAGCCCCAGCATTTT; cdr3_aa: CASGQAPGQPQHF
clone_size: once; j_call: TRBJ2-2; d_call: NA; v_call: TRBV10-1; cdr3_nt: TGCGCCAGCAGTGGTACGGCGGGGCTAAACACCGGGGAGCTGTTTTTT; cdr3_aa: CASSGTAGLNTGELFF
clone_size: NA; j_call: TRBJ1-5; d_call: NA; v_call: TRBV28; cdr3_nt: TGTGCCAGCAGAGGTCCGGGGAACCAGCCCCAGCATTTT; cdr3_aa: CASRGPGNQPQHF
clone_size: NA; j_call: TRBJ2-5; d_call: NA; v_call: TRBV30; cdr3_nt: TGTGCCTGGAGCTGGGGACTTATGGTCGTAGGGCAAGAGACCCAGTACTTC; cdr3_aa: CAWSWGLMVVGQETQYF
clone_size: NA; j_call: TRBJ1-6; d_call: TRBD1; v_call: TRBV9; cdr3_nt: TGTGCCAGCAGCCTAGGGACAGGCATTGCGTCACCCCTCCACTTT; cdr3_aa: CASSLGTGIASPLHF
clone_size: NA; j_call: TRBJ2-7; d_call: TRBD2; v_call: TRBV28; cdr3_nt: TGTGCCAGCATTATCCCGGGAGGATCCTACGAGCAGTACTTC; cdr3_aa: CASIIPGGSYEQYF
clone_size: NA; j_call: TRBJ1-2; d_call: NA; v_call: TRBV2; cdr3_nt: TGTGCCAGCAGTGTAAGTCCCCGGAGCTATGGCTACACCTTC; cdr3_aa: CASSVSPRSYGYTF
clone_size: NA; j_call: TRBJ2-6; d_call: NA; v_call: TRBV5-8; cdr3_nt: TGTGCCAGCAGCGGCCCCAGGGCTGGGGCCAACGTCCTGACTTTC; cdr3_aa: CASSGPRAGANVLTF
clone_size: NA; j_call: TRBJ1-1; d_call: TRBD1; v_call: TRBV19; cdr3_nt: TGTGCCAGTAGTATGGAGGGACAGCAGGCTTTCTTT; cdr3_aa: CASSMEGQQAFF
clone_size: NA; j_call: TRBJ1-2; d_call: TRBD1; v_call: TRBV5-1; cdr3_nt: TGCGCCAGCAGCCTTAGGACAGGGGCCCTCTATGGCTACACCTTC; cdr3_aa: CASSLRTGALYGYTF
clone_size: NA; j_call: TRBJ2-4; d_call: NA; v_call: TRBV5-5; cdr3_nt: TGTGCCAGCGGATTTGGAGGGGTCGTTGCGATAGCCAAAAACATTCAGTACTTC; cdr3_aa: CASGFGGVVAIAKNIQYF
clone_size: NA; j_call: TRBJ2-5; d_call: TRBD1; v_call: TRBV5-1; cdr3_nt: TGCGCCAGCAGCGTTGGACAGGCGATAATCCAAGAGACCCAGTACTTC; cdr3_aa: CASSVGQAIIQETQYF
clone_size: NA; j_call: TRBJ1-2; d_call: TRBD1; v_call: TRBV3-1/TRBV3-2; cdr3_nt: TGTGCCAGCAGTCTTCAGGGGGCTGAAGGCGGCTACACCTTC; cdr3_aa: CASSLQGAEGGYTF
clone_size: NA; j_call: TRBJ1-2; d_call: NA; v_call: TRBV30; cdr3_nt: TGTGCCTGGAGGCGGGTGGGGGGATCCTATGGCTACACCTTC; cdr3_aa: CAWRRVGGSYGYTF
clone_size: NA; j_call: TRBJ2-1; d_call: TRBD2; v_call: TRBV6-5; cdr3_nt: TGTGCCAGCAGCCGTGGGACTAGCGGAAACAATGAGCAGTTCTTC; cdr3_aa: CASSRGTSGNNEQFF
clone_size: NA; j_call: TRBJ2-1; d_call: NA; v_call: TRBV20-1; cdr3_nt: TGCAGTGCTAGGGTCGCCCTGGGGGAGTTCTTC; cdr3_aa: CSARVALGEFF
clone_size: once; j_call: TRBJ1-5; d_call: NA; v_call: TRBV28; cdr3_nt: TGTGCCAGCAATACAAGGGCATCCCATCAGCCCCAGCATTTT; cdr3_aa: CASNTRASHQPQHF
clone_size: few; j_call: TRBJ2-1; d_call: NA; v_call: TRBV4-2; cdr3_nt: TGTGCCAGCAGCCAAGATGGGCTTTCGGGAATAGGTGACAATGAGCAGTTCTTC; cdr3_aa: CASSQDGLSGIGDNEQFF
clone_size: few; j_call: TRBJ1-2; d_call: NA; v_call: TRBV19; cdr3_nt: TGTGCCAGTAGAACGAACAAGGGCTACACCTTC; cdr3_aa: CASRTNKGYTF
clone_size: NA; j_call: TRBJ1-2; d_call: NA; v_call: TRBV6-5; cdr3_nt: TGTGCCAGCGCAAATAGGGCCGGGGTCTATGGCTACACCTTC; cdr3_aa: CASANRAGVYGYTF
clone_size: NA; j_call: TRBJ1-2; d_call: NA; v_call: TRBV18; cdr3_nt: TGTGCCAGCTCACCCCCGGGGGGGGGAGAGGCTCTTCATGGCTACACCTTC; cdr3_aa: CASSPPGGGEALHGYTF
clone_size: NA; j_call: TRBJ1-2; d_call: NA; v_call: TRBV6-2/TRBV6-3; cdr3_nt: TGTGCCAGCAGTCGAAGGGGGGAAGGCTATGGCTACACCTTC; cdr3_aa: CASSRRGEGYGYTF
clone_size: NA; j_call: TRBJ1-1; d_call: NA; v_call: TRBV28; cdr3_nt: TGTGCCAGCAGTTTAAATCCGGAACTCAACACTGAAGCTTTCTTT; cdr3_aa: CASSLNPELNTEAFF
clone_size: NA; j_call: TRBJ2-7; d_call: TRBD2; v_call: TRBV5-6; cdr3_nt: TGTGCCAGCAGCTTGGAGATAGGGCTAGCGGGAATATACGAGCAGTACTTC; cdr3_aa: CASSLEIGLAGIYEQYF
clone_size: NA; j_call: TRBJ1-2; d_call: TRBD1; v_call: TRBV19; cdr3_nt: TGTGCCAGTAGTATTCTTACGTCAGGGGGCGTTTATGGCTACACCTTC; cdr3_aa: CASSILTSGGVYGYTF
clone_size: few; j_call: TRBJ1-2; d_call: TRBD1; v_call: TRBV19; cdr3_nt: TGTGCCAGTAGTAGAACAGGGGACTATGGCTACACCTTC; cdr3_aa: CASSRTGDYGYTF
clone_size: NA; j_call: TRBJ2-2; d_call: NA; v_call: TRBV30; cdr3_nt: TGTGCCTGGACAGAAGGGGCCGGGGAGCTGTTTTTT; cdr3_aa: CAWTEGAGELFF
clone_size: NA; j_call: TRBJ1-2; d_call: NA; v_call: TRBV7-2; cdr3_nt: TGTGCCAGCAGCTTAGAAGGATCCAACCCCCATGGCTACACCTTC; cdr3_aa: CASSLEGSNPHGYTF
clone_size: NA; j_call: TRBJ1-4; d_call: NA; v_call: TRBV6-2/TRBV6-3; cdr3_nt: TGTGCCAGCAGTTACGCGCCAACAACTAATGAAAAACTGTTTTTT; cdr3_aa: CASSYAPTTNEKLFF
clone_size: NA; j_call: TRBJ2-7; d_call: NA; v_call: TRBV10-3; cdr3_nt: TGTGCCATCAGTGAGTTTACAGGGAACGAGCAGTACTTC; cdr3_aa: CAISEFTGNEQYF
clone_size: NA; j_call: TRBJ2-7; d_call: NA; v_call: TRBV5-1; cdr3_nt: TGCGCCAGCGCCATGGGGGGAGAGCTCGAGCAGTACTTC; cdr3_aa: CASAMGGELEQYF
clone_size: NA; j_call: TRBJ2-5; d_call: NA; v_call: TRBV3-1/TRBV3-2; cdr3_nt: TGTGCCAGCAGCCAAGTCCAAGGGCAGACCCAGTACTTC; cdr3_aa: CASSQVQGQTQYF